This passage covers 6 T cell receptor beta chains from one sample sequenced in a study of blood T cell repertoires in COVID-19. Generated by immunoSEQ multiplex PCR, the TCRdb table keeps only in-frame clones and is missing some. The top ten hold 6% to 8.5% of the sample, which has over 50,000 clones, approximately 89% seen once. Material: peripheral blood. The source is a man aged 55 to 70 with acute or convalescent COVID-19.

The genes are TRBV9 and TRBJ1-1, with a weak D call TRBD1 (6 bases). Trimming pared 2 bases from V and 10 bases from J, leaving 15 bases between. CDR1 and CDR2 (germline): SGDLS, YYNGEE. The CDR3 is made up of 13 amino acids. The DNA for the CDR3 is TGTGCCAGCAGCGTCGATCAGGGGTTGAGAGCTTTCTTT. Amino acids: CASSVDQGLRAFF.

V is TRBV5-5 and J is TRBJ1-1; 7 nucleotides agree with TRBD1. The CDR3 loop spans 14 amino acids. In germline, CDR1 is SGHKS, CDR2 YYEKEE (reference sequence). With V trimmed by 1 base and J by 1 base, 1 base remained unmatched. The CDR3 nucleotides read TGTGCCAGCAGCTTGCGACAGGGGAACACTGAAGCTTTCTTT. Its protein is CASSLRQGNTEAFF.

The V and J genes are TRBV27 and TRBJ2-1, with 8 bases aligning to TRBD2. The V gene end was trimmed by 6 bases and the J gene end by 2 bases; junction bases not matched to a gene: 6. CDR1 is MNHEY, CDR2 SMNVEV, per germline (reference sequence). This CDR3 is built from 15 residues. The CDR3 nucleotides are TGTGCCAGCAGGACTCGCGGGGGGCCCTACAATGAGCAGTTCTTC. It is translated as CASRTRGGPYNEQFF.

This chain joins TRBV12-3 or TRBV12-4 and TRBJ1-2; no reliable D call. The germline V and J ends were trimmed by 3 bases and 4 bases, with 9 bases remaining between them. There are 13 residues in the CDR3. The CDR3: CASSFISGYGYTF. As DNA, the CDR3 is TGTGCCAGCAGTTTTATATCCGGCTATGGCTACACCTTC.

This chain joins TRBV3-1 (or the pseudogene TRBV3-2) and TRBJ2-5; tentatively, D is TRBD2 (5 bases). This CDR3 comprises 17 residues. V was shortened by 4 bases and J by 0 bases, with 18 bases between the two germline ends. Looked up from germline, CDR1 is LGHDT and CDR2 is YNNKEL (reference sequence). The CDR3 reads CASSLPRNRGYQETQYF. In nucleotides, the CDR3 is TGTGCCAGCAGCCTTCCCCGGAACAGAGGGTACCAAGAGACCCAGTACTTC.

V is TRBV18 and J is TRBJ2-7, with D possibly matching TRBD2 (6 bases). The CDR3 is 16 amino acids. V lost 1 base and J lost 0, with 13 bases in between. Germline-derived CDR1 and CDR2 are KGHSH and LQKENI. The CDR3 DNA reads TGTGCCAGCTCACCACGGGCCGGGGGTCTCTCCTACGAGCAGTACTTC. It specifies CASSPRAGGLSYEQYF.